This TCR beta chain was recovered during a study of neurological immune-mediated disorders. General study findings and limits: When repertoires were grouped phylogenetically, those of 18 of 34 multiple sclerosis patients fell into one related-CDR3 cluster, a possible signature.

This clonotype was counted at least ten times. Antigen: not known. The cDNA was produced through 5'RACE with 10-nucleotide random UMIs. TCRdb independently ran MiXCR on the 5' RACE reads; one entry per CDR3 protein. The table has 85,000 to 90,000 distinct CDR3 sequences, around 3.6% seen once. The sequence came from a woman between 45 and 60 years old with multiple sclerosis. The sequencing input was PBMCs.

The CDR3 loop reads CASRDRDSTWQYF. The CDR3 DNA sequence: TGTGCCAGCAGAGACCGGGACAGCACTTGGCAGTACTTC. The rearrangement uses TRBV7-2 and TRBJ2-7; 7 bases align to TRBD1. V shed 6 bases and J 9 bases; nucleotides not matched to a gene: 11. The CDR3 is 13 residues long. Germline CDR1 and CDR2: SGHTA and FQGNSA.